This T cell receptor (beta chain) was identified during a study of cytomegalovirus exposure and HLA in healthy donors. Per the germline V gene, CDR1 is MGHDK and CDR2 is SYGVNS. V lost 3 bases, J lost 1 base, and 10 bases lay in between. The CDR3 loop spans 16 amino acids. Primers: 60 Vbeta forward and 13 Jbeta reverse. Only in-frame clones appear in the TCRdb table, and some are missing; sequencing was by immunoSEQ multiplex PCR. The sample lists 150,000 to 180,000 clones, roughly 70% occurring once. The sequence came from a man aged 25 to 40 in good health and CMV-seronegative. This chain uses TRBV25-1 with TRBJ1-6, with D tentatively TRBD1 (5 bases). Sequences were obtained from PBMCs. CDR3 DNA: TGTGCCAGCAGTGACAGGGATGTATCCTATAATTCACCCCTCCACTTT. Amino acid sequence: CASSDRDVSYNSPLHF. The full variable domain, rest sourced from reference TRBV25-1 and TRBJ1-6, is EADIYQTPRYLVIGTGKKITLECSQTMGHDKMYWYQQDPGMELHLIHYSYGVNSTEKGDLSSESTVSRIRTEHFPLTLESARPSHTSQYLCASSDRDVSYNSPLHFGNGTRLTVT.